One sample yielded the 24 T cell receptor beta chains listed below, sequenced in a study of T cells in Graves' hyperthyroidism and ophthalmopathy. What was amplified from RNA transcripts were TCR beta CDR3 regions. TCR CDR3 underwent first-round RT-PCR with the HTBI primer set. TCRdb ran MiXCR on the multiplex PCR reads and lists one entry per CDR3 protein. The sample yields about 270,000 distinct CDR3 sequences, approximately 23% seen once. Sequencing was done on a sample of blood. All receptors come from a woman between 35 and 50 years old with Graves' ophthalmopathy.

This clonotype came up many times. The chain carries TRBV3-1 and TRBJ1-1; D is perhaps TRBD1 (5 bases). V lost 4 bases, J lost 1 base, and 10 bases lay in between. The CDR3 covers 14 residues. Germline CDR1 LGHDT, CDR2 YNNKEL (reference sequence). The CDR3 DNA sequence: TGTGCCAGCAGCCGCCTCGGGGCGAACACTGAAGCTTTCTTT. Its translation: CASSRLGANTEAFF.

CDR3 coding DNA: TGTGCCAGCAGTTACGATCCAGGGAGGAACTATGGCTACACCTTC. Translated, it gives CASSYDPGRNYGYTF. The chain uses TRBV6-5 and TRBJ1-2, with a possible D match to TRBD1 (5 bases). V gave up 2 bases and J gave up 2 bases, with 12 bases separating them. Germline CDR1 is MNHEY and CDR2 is SVGAGI. The CDR3 runs 15 residues.

This clonotype was counted ten times or more. The chain has TRBV4-2 and TRBJ2-4; D ambiguous. The CDR3 runs 17 residues. Trimming shortened V by 2 bases and J by 1 base, and 15 bases separated the two germline ends. Germline lookup yields CDR1 LGHNA and CDR2 YNFKEQ. This CDR3 reads CASSQKLRPVAKNIQYF. The CDR3 bases are TGTGCCAGCAGCCAAAAACTTAGACCCGTCGCCAAAAACATTCAGTACTTC.

This clonotype came up many times. The rearrangement joins TRBV5-1 to TRBJ2-6; no clear D. Trimming took off 1 base at V and 2 bases at J, with 7 bases between the two ends. Germline V gene lookup returns CDR1 SGHRS and CDR2 YFSETQ. The CDR3 is 15 amino acids. The CDR3 nucleotides read TGCGCCAGCAGCTTGATGGGCGCTGGGGCCAACGTCCTGACTTTC. It codes for CASSLMGAGANVLTF.

This rearrangement joins TRBV27 to TRBJ2-5, with D uncertain. Trimming took off 3 bases at V and 2 bases at J, with 19 bases between the two ends. The CDR3 has 17 residues. From germline, CDR1 is MNHEY and CDR2 SMNVEV (reference sequence). The CDR3 region is CASSFFGPGSRQETQYF. The CDR3 DNA is TGTGCCAGCAGTTTCTTCGGCCCAGGTAGTCGACAAGAGACCCAGTACTTC.

This clonotype occurred many times. V and J are TRBV25-1 and TRBJ1-5, with no clear D. V lost 0 bases and J lost 0, with 3 bases in between. The CDR3 totals 14 residues. CDR1 and CDR2 (germline): MGHDK, SYGVNS. As DNA, the CDR3 is TGTGCCAGCAGTGAATATCTTAGCAATCAGCCCCAGCATTTT. It codes for CASSEYLSNQPQHF.

This clonotype was recorded at least ten times. The chain is built from TRBV28 and TRBJ1-1; D is perhaps TRBD1 (5 bases). This CDR3 has 15 residues. Trimming stripped 5 bases from V and 0 bases from J, with 13 bases between. Germline CDR1 reads MDHEN; CDR2 reads SYDVKM. The CDR3 is CASSIMTVMNTEAFF. The CDR3 nucleotides are TGTGCCAGCAGTATTATGACAGTCATGAACACTGAAGCTTTCTTT. The full variable domain, its missing parts supplied by reference TRBV28 and TRBJ1-1, is DVKVTQSSRYLVKRTGEKVFLECVQDMDHENMFWYRQDPGLGLRLIYFSYDVKMKEKGDIPEGYSVSREKKERFSLILESASTNQTSMYLCASSIMTVMNTEAFFGQGTRLTVV.

A word on this clonotype: Since a much larger clone is just one base distant, this may be a read error. The chain is built from TRBV6-5 and TRBJ2-7; TRBD2 agrees at 10 bases. The V segment lost 4 bases and the J segment 9 bases; nucleotides outside the gene matches: 12. The germline V gene has CDR1 MNHEY and CDR2 SVGAGI. The CDR3 has 15 amino acids. This CDR3 reads CASSSRTSGSLGQYF. CDR3 sequence (DNA): TGTGCCAGCAGTTCTCGGACTAGCGGATCCTTAGGGCAGTACTTC.

This clonotype has ten or more counts. A junction boundary mismatches the germline segment, possibly from a read error. V gene TRBV28 combines with J gene TRBJ2-7, with TRBD1 identical over 10 bases. The germline V gene encodes CDR1 MDHEN and CDR2 SYDVKM. The CDR3 covers 13 residues. The CDR3 here is CASSLSFGTGVHF. DNA for the CDR3: TGTGCCAGCAGTTTATCGTTCGGGACAGGGGTACACTTC.

This chain uses TRBV6-2 or TRBV6-3 with TRBJ2-2; possibly TRBD1 for D (5 bases). V dropped 0 bases and J dropped 5 bases, with 19 bases sitting between them. The CDR3 has 18 amino acids. Germline CDR1 is MNHEY and CDR2 is SVGEGT. This CDR3 reads CASSYSVLTARLTGELFF. The CDR3 nucleotides are TGTGCCAGCAGTTACTCTGTCTTGACAGCGAGACTTACCGGGGAGCTGTTTTTT.

This clonotype was seen repeatedly, ten times or more. One junction end disagrees with the germline gene, perhaps due to a read error. The rearrangement joins TRBV6-5 to TRBJ1-5; D not certain. The CDR3 consists of 14 residues. In germline, CDR1 is MNHEY, CDR2 SVGAGI. The CDR3 here is CASSYDMGNRPQHF. The CDR3 coding sequence is TGTGCCAGCAGTTACGATATGGGGAATCGGCCCCAGCATTTT.

This clonotype has ten or more counts. Relative to the germline gene, one junction end is altered; a read error may explain this. This rearrangement joins TRBV7-7 to TRBJ1-1; 7 bases are a match to TRBD1. The V gene's germline CDR1 is SSHAT and CDR2 FNYEAQ (reference sequence). The CDR3 length is 13 residues. In DNA form, the CDR3 reads TGTGCTAGCAGCGCACAGGGGAATACTGAAGCTTTCTTT. As protein: CASSAQGNTEAFF.

There are many counts of this clonotype. The rearrangement links TRBV4-1 to TRBJ2-7; 9 nucleotides match TRBD1. The germline CDR1 and CDR2 sequences are MGHRA and YSYEKL. CDR3 size: 15 residues. V gave up 3 bases and J gave up 0 bases; unmatched junction bases: 3. CDR3 sequence (DNA): TGCGCCAGCAGCCATGGGACAGGGAGCTCCTACGAGCAGTACTTC. This translates into CASSHGTGSSYEQYF.

The sample holds many counts of this clonotype. For the CDR3, the DNA is TGTGCCATAGAGGGACAGGGTCGTACCGGGGAGCTGTTTTTT. This codes for CAIEGQGRTGELFF. The J gene is TRBJ2-2, the V gene TRBV12-3 or TRBV12-4, with TRBD1 matching over 9 bases. Trimming took 10 bases from V and 5 from J; bases not matched to a gene: 8. This CDR3 is 14 amino acids long.

This clonotype was recorded at least ten times. The genes are TRBV3-1 and TRBJ2-2; D possibly corresponds to TRBD1 (7 bases). CDR1 and CDR2 from the germline V gene are LGHDT and YNNKEL (reference sequence). This CDR3 comprises 15 residues. V was pared by 3 bases and J by 2 bases, with 10 bases between. The CDR3 loop reads CASSQRDRNTGELFF. The CDR3 DNA reads TGTGCCAGCAGCCAGCGGGACAGAAACACCGGGGAGCTGTTTTTT.

This clonotype was counted many times. The chain recombines TRBV30 with TRBJ1-5; TRBD1 matches 7 bases. V lost 0 bases, J lost 2 bases, and 4 bases stayed unmatched. This CDR3 has 15 amino acids. Germline V gives CDR1 GTSNPN, CDR2 SVGIG (reference sequence). The CDR3, as DNA: TGTGCCTGGAGTGTAGGGGGCGAGGGCAATCAGCCCCAGCATTTT. This translates into CAWSVGGEGNQPQHF.

This rearrangement joins TRBV6-1 to TRBJ2-7, with D perhaps assigned TRBD1 or TRBD2 (5 bases each). V was cut by 7 bases and J by 6 bases, with 19 bases left in between. The CDR3 is 14 amino acids. The germline V gene encodes CDR1 MNHNS and CDR2 SASEGT. CDR3 DNA: TGTGCCAGCACCCCGACGAACCGGGACGGCGAGCAGTACTTC. Amino acids: CASTPTNRDGEQYF.

This clonotype was detected many times. The rearrangement joins TRBV9 to TRBJ1-1, with a tentative D call TRBD1 (5 bases). The CDR3 extends over 15 amino acids. The V gene's germline CDR1 is SGDLS and CDR2 YYNGEE. V dropped 5 bases and J dropped 3 bases, with 17 bases sitting between them. CDR3 bases: TGTGCCAGCAGTCCCCGGGCAGGGAGAGACACTGAAGCTTTCTTT. Residues: CASSPRAGRDTEAFF.

Many counts were recorded for this clonotype. The DNA for the CDR3 is TGTGCCAGCAGTTTATTATCAGGCGCCTACGAGCAGTACTTC. Translating gives CASSLLSGAYEQYF. The chain joins TRBV28 to TRBJ2-7, with no clear D. Germline V gene data show CDR1 as MDHEN and CDR2 as SYDVKM. V was shortened by 1 base and J by 2 bases, with 9 bases between the two germline ends. This CDR3 contains 14 residues.

V and J are TRBV20-1 and TRBJ2-3, with D unresolved. Trimming shortened V by 6 bases and J by 2 bases, and 12 bases separated the two germline ends. The germline gives CDR1 DFQATT, CDR2 SNEGSKA (reference sequence). This CDR3 has 13 amino acids. In DNA form, the CDR3 reads TGCAGTGCCGCCCTCGGTTCCACAGATACGCAGTATTTT. Translating it yields CSAALGSTDTQYF.

In its sample, this clonotype was seen many times. This chain connects TRBV4-2 to TRBJ2-7; D remains unclear. The CDR3 contains 14 residues. Deletions cut 0 bases from V and 1 base from J, with 7 bases between. Looked up from germline, CDR1 is LGHNA and CDR2 is YNFKEQ. This CDR3 reads CASSQDVGSYEQYF. The CDR3 nucleotides read TGTGCCAGCAGCCAAGATGTGGGGTCCTACGAGCAGTACTTC.

This clonotype was observed many times. A junction boundary mismatches the germline segment, possibly from a read error. The chain carries TRBV5-1 and TRBJ2-5; no definite D call. This CDR3 contains 15 residues. Germline CDR1 reads SGHRS; CDR2 reads YFSETQ. CDR3 protein: CASRLGWPESETQYF. The CDR3 region has the DNA TGCGCCAGCAGGTTGGGGTGGCCGGAATCGGAGACCCAGTACTTC.

The table lists this clonotype with many counts. V and J are TRBV29-1 and TRBJ2-5; maybe TRBD2 (6 bases). CDR3 length: 13 residues. Germline loops: CDR1 SQVTM, CDR2 ANQGSEA. The V end lost 3 bases, the J end lost 7 bases, and 15 bases lay between the germline ends. The CDR3 region is CSVEMGGPGTQYF. The CDR3 nucleotides read TGCAGCGTTGAGATGGGGGGTCCGGGGACCCAGTACTTC.

There are many counts of this clonotype. The chain combines TRBV6-1 with TRBJ2-5; 7 bases match TRBD1. Germline trimming cut 6 bases from V and 3 bases from J; bases unmatched to any gene: 4. Germline values: CDR1 MNHNS, CDR2 SASEGT. The CDR3 loop spans 13 amino acids. As DNA, the CDR3 is TGTGCCAGCAGCGATGGGACAGAAGAGACCCAGTACTTC. Translated: CASSDGTEETQYF.